This is a list of T cell receptor beta chains from one sample in a study of regulatory T cells in long-lasting Graves disease. TCRdb independently ran MiXCR on the multiplex PCR reads; one entry per CDR3 protein. The repertoire holds roughly 260,000 distinct CDR3 sequences, with roughly 18% as singletons. This sample was shared with a second study, whose subject was T cells in Graves' hyperthyroidism and ophthalmopathy.

The sequenced sample was peripheral blood mononuclear cells (PBMCs), obtained at new diagnosis, from a patient treated with antithyroid drugs. Every receptor here comes from a woman aged 30 to 39 with Graves disease. CDR3s include the opening cysteine and the closing phenylalanine or tryptophan. D genes are given only for firm matches. Size is stated for part of the rows, as once, few or many counts, or as a class when the clone is expanded.

clone size: few; D gene: .; V gene: TRBV7-2; J gene: TRBJ1-3; CDR3 DNA: TGTGCCAGCAGTTCCGTCCTGAGTTTCTACTCTGGAAACACCATATATTTT; CDR3 protein: CASSSVLSFYSGNTIYF
clone size: many; D gene: .; V gene: TRBV10-3; J gene: TRBJ2-5; CDR3 DNA: TGTGCCATCAGTGAGTCCAGTTGGGAGACCCAGTACTTC; CDR3 protein: CAISESSWETQYF
clone size: many; D gene: .; V gene: TRBV28; J gene: TRBJ2-7; CDR3 DNA: TGTGCCACCTTGGGGGGTGTCAACGAGCAGTACTTC; CDR3 protein: CATLGGVNEQYF
clone size: many; D gene: .; V gene: TRBV5-4; J gene: TRBJ1-1; CDR3 DNA: TGCGCCAGCAGCTTGAAAAGGGGGACCACTGAAGCTTTCTTT; CDR3 protein: CASSLKRGTTEAFF
clone size: .; D gene: TRBD1; V gene: TRBV14; J gene: TRBJ1-1; CDR3 DNA: TGTGCCAGCAGCCAAGATGGGGGGACAGGGAACACTGAAGCTTTCTTT; CDR3 protein: CASSQDGGTGNTEAFF
clone size: .; D gene: TRBD1; V gene: TRBV2; J gene: TRBJ1-4; CDR3 DNA: TGTGCCAGCAGTGAAGCGGGGACAGGGGAGGAAAAACTGTTTTTT; CDR3 protein: CASSEAGTGEEKLFF
clone size: .; D gene: TRBD2; V gene: TRBV10-3; J gene: TRBJ2-3; CDR3 DNA: TGTGCCATCAGTCCTAGCGGGGGACCCCGAGATACGCAGTATTTT; CDR3 protein: CAISPSGGPRDTQYF
clone size: many; D gene: .; V gene: TRBV3-1; J gene: TRBJ1-1; CDR3 DNA: TGTGCCAGCAGTCGGACGAATGGGGCCGGAACCGAAGCTTTCTTT; CDR3 protein: CASSRTNGAGTEAFF
clone size: .; D gene: .; V gene: TRBV12-3/TRBV12-4; J gene: TRBJ2-1; CDR3 DNA: TGTGCCAGCAGTTTAAGAGGGGGTGAGCAGTTCTTC; CDR3 protein: CASSLRGGEQFF
clone size: many; D gene: .; V gene: TRBV5-1; J gene: TRBJ1-1; CDR3 DNA: TGCGCCAGCAGCTTGACCGGGACACCCGAAGCTTTCTTT; CDR3 protein: CASSLTGTPEAFF
clone size: many; D gene: .; V gene: TRBV9; J gene: TRBJ2-7; CDR3 DNA: TGTGCCAGCAGCGTAACTGCCGGGGACGGAGCCTACGAGCAGTACTTC; CDR3 protein: CASSVTAGDGAYEQYF
clone size: many; D gene: TRBD1; V gene: TRBV12-3/TRBV12-4; J gene: TRBJ1-6; CDR3 DNA: TGTGCCAGCAGTTTAGCGGAGTTCGAGACAGGGGCATCACCCCTCCACTTT; CDR3 protein: CASSLAEFETGASPLHF
clone size: .; D gene: .; V gene: TRBV12-3/TRBV12-4; J gene: TRBJ2-2; CDR3 DNA: TGTGCCAGCAGTGTAGAGTACACCGGGGAGCTGTTTTTT; CDR3 protein: CASSVEYTGELFF
clone size: .; D gene: TRBD1; V gene: TRBV5-1; J gene: TRBJ2-7; CDR3 DNA: TGCGCCAGCAGCCTACAGGGGGACGTTTCCTACGAGCAGTACTTC; CDR3 protein: CASSLQGDVSYEQYF
clone size: many; D gene: .; V gene: TRBV3-1; J gene: TRBJ1-1; CDR3 DNA: TGTGCCAGCAGCCCTTTCGGGGGACTTATGAACACTGAAGCTTTCTTT; CDR3 protein: CASSPFGGLMNTEAFF
clone size: .; D gene: TRBD1; V gene: TRBV19; J gene: TRBJ1-2; CDR3 DNA: TGTGCCAGCTTTTGGACAGGGGAAAACTATGGCTACACCTTC; CDR3 protein: CASFWTGENYGYTF
clone size: few; D gene: .; V gene: TRBV13; J gene: TRBJ2-4; CDR3 DNA: TGTGCCAGCAGCACCCTCCACAGGGACAAAAACATTCAGTACTTC; CDR3 protein: CASSTLHRDKNIQYF
clone size: many; D gene: .; V gene: TRBV5-4; J gene: TRBJ2-3; CDR3 DNA: TGTGCCAGCAGCTTTCCTCTGGAAGATACGCAGTATTTT; CDR3 protein: CASSFPLEDTQYF
clone size: many; D gene: .; V gene: TRBV3-1; J gene: TRBJ1-1; CDR3 DNA: TGTGCCAGCAGCCAAGGCCGGACTCCCCGGGGAAACACTGAAGCTTTCTTT; CDR3 protein: CASSQGRTPRGNTEAFF
clone size: .; D gene: .; V gene: TRBV7-2; J gene: TRBJ2-1; CDR3 DNA: TGTGCCAGCAGCTTAGCGGGGGGTGGCTCCTACAATGAGCAGTTCTTC; CDR3 protein: CASSLAGGGSYNEQFF
clone size: .; D gene: .; V gene: TRBV7-9; J gene: TRBJ2-2; CDR3 DNA: TGTGCCAGCAGCCCATGGAGGGTATACACCGGGGAGCTGTTTTTT; CDR3 protein: CASSPWRVYTGELFF
clone size: many; D gene: .; V gene: TRBV7-7; J gene: TRBJ1-1; CDR3 DNA: TGTGCTAGCAGCTTATCCGTGACTGAGAACACTGAAGCTTTCTTT; CDR3 protein: CASSLSVTENTEAFF
clone size: few; D gene: .; V gene: TRBV9; J gene: TRBJ1-1; CDR3 DNA: TGTGCCAGCAGCTTGGAAGGGACACAGAACACTGAAGCTTTCTTT; CDR3 protein: CASSLEGTQNTEAFF
clone size: many; D gene: .; V gene: TRBV5-5; J gene: TRBJ2-3; CDR3 DNA: TGTGCCAGCAGCCACCGGACAGTCCCAGATACGCAGTATTTT; CDR3 protein: CASSHRTVPDTQYF
clone size: few; D gene: .; V gene: TRBV18; J gene: TRBJ2-7; CDR3 DNA: TGTGCCAGCTCACCAGTTCAGGGGGGGTCCTACGAGCAGTACTTC; CDR3 protein: CASSPVQGGSYEQYF
clone size: many; D gene: TRBD1; V gene: TRBV27; J gene: TRBJ2-5; CDR3 DNA: TGTGCCAGCAGTCTCGACAGGGAAGAGACCCAGTACTTC; CDR3 protein: CASSLDREETQYF
clone size: many; D gene: .; V gene: TRBV20-1; J gene: TRBJ2-5; CDR3 DNA: TGCAGTGCGCTGACCTTGGGAGACCAAGAGACCCAGTACTTC; CDR3 protein: CSALTLGDQETQYF
clone size: .; D gene: TRBD2; V gene: TRBV6-1; J gene: TRBJ2-1; CDR3 DNA: TGTGCCAGCAGTCACGCTAGCGGGGACGATGAGCAGTTCTTC; CDR3 protein: CASSHASGDDEQFF
clone size: many; D gene: .; V gene: TRBV27; J gene: TRBJ2-7; CDR3 DNA: TGTGCCAGCAGTTTAAGCAGAGCCTACGAGCAGTACTTC; CDR3 protein: CASSLSRAYEQYF
clone size: .; D gene: .; V gene: TRBV13; J gene: TRBJ2-3; CDR3 DNA: TGTGCCAGCAGCTTAGGCGGGGGGCACATCACAGATACGCAGTATTTT; CDR3 protein: CASSLGGGHITDTQYF
clone size: .; D gene: .; V gene: TRBV19; J gene: TRBJ1-1; CDR3 DNA: TGTGCCAGTACAAGCTCGGACAGAGGGAGAATGAACACTGAAGCTTTCTTT; CDR3 protein: CASTSSDRGRMNTEAFF
clone size: many; D gene: .; V gene: TRBV15; J gene: TRBJ1-4; CDR3 DNA: TGTGCCACCAGCAGAGTGCGGGGGGCGCGTGAAAAACTGTTTTTT; CDR3 protein: CATSRVRGAREKLFF
clone size: many; D gene: .; V gene: TRBV7-6; J gene: TRBJ2-7; CDR3 DNA: TGTGCCAGCAGCATACAGGGTTTCGGCGAGCAGTACTTC; CDR3 protein: CASSIQGFGEQYF